A single T cell receptor (beta chain) is shown here with its context. PCR primers comprised 60 Vbeta and 13 Jbeta primers. Sequencing was performed with immunoSEQ multiplex PCR; in TCRdb, only in-frame clones are kept and a portion is missing. The sample includes about 200,000 clones, 82% of them seen just once. The entry originates in a study of cytomegalovirus exposure and HLA in healthy donors. Sequencing used PBMCs. The source of this sequence is a man aged 35-49 years in good health and CMV-seropositive.

CDR3 residues: CASSSPGAKRTDTQYF. CDR3 DNA sequence: TGTGCCAGCAGCTCGCCCGGCGCTAAGAGGACAGATACGCAGTATTTT. V and J are TRBV7-8 and TRBJ2-3; D call uncertain. The CDR3 is 16 residues long. The V gene lost 4 bases and the J gene lost 3 bases, with 17 bases spanning the gap. CDR1 SGHVS and CDR2 FQNEAQ come from the germline V gene.